The rows below give T cell receptor beta chains drawn from one sample of a study of T cell repertoires in cytomegalovirus infection. In TCRdb, the reads were re-called with MiXCR into one record per CDR3 protein. This table holds around 770,000 distinct CDR3 sequences, 25% to 30% found once. The antigens these receptors bind are not known. This specimen was cultured CD8+ T cells from PBMCs, taken from culture after CMV antigen stimulation. These TCRs come from a human donor in good health (CMV status not recorded). Some clones in this sample may be carry-over from other donors' samples. Both conserved end residues are part of each CDR3. D genes are given only for firm matches. Size tells how often a clone was seen (once, few, many) or the class of an expanded clone, and some rows leave it out.

V	D	size	J	DNA	CDR3
TRBV4-1	NA	NA	TRBJ2-7	TGCGCCAGCAGCCAAGGCAGCTTCTACGAGCAGTACTTC	CASSQGSFYEQYF
TRBV6-1	NA	NA	TRBJ1-4	TGTGCCAGCAGTGAAGCCCACAGCCTTAATAAAAAACTGTTTTTT	CASSEAHSLNKKLFF
TRBV11-2	NA	few	TRBJ1-2	TGTGCCAGCAGCTTAGCCCACTATGGCTACACCTTC	CASSLAHYGYTF
TRBV7-6	TRBD2	few	TRBJ2-2	TGTGCCAGCAGCTTCCCCCTTAGCGGGGGCCGGGAGAGGACCGGGGAGCTGTTTTTT	CASSFPLSGGRERTGELFF
TRBV7-6	TRBD2	many	TRBJ2-1	TGTGCCAGCAGCTTAGCGACTAGCGGGGAGTACAATGAGCAGTTCTTC	CASSLATSGEYNEQFF
TRBV28	TRBD1	once	TRBJ1-1	TGTGCCAGCAGTTTACTCACAGGGGATACGAACACTGAAGCTTTCTTT	CASSLLTGDTNTEAFF
TRBV7-2	NA	few	TRBJ1-2	TGTGCCAGCAGCCCAGGTTGGGGGGACCCGCGCGGCTACACCTTC	CASSPGWGDPRGYTF
TRBV5-4	TRBD1	NA	TRBJ2-1	TGTGCCAGCAAAACAGGGGCCTACAATGAGCAGTTCTTC	CASKTGAYNEQFF
TRBV27	TRBD2	few	TRBJ2-3	TGTGCCACTACCGGACTAGCGGGTCCCACAGATACGCAGTATTTT	CATTGLAGPTDTQYF
TRBV2	NA	many	TRBJ2-4	TGTGCCAGCAGTGAGAGGAGGGCAACACTAGCCAAAAACATTCAGTACTTC	CASSERRATLAKNIQYF
TRBV6-8	NA	once	TRBJ1-6	TGTGCCAGCAGCCCCGATTGGGGGGATTCACCCCTCCACTTT	CASSPDWGDSPLHF
TRBV6-8	TRBD1	NA	TRBJ1-4	TGTGCCAGCAGCAGAAGGGACAGGGCCTATGAAAAACTGTTTTTT	CASSRRDRAYEKLFF
TRBV4-1	TRBD2	NA	TRBJ2-5	TGCGCCAGCAGCCAAGTTTCACTAGCGGGTGGTGGAGAGACCCAGTACTTC	CASSQVSLAGGGETQYF
TRBV27	NA	few	TRBJ2-3	TGTGCCAGCAGTTTGTTGGGGGGCCGAGAGATCGATACGCAGTATTTT	CASSLLGGREIDTQYF
TRBV20-1	NA	NA	TRBJ1-1	TGCAGTCTTCAGCCTCCGGTAGTCAACACTGAAGCTTTCTTT	CSLQPPVVNTEAFF
TRBV4-1	NA	few	TRBJ2-5	TGCGCCAGCAGCCAAGTGCCAGGGTCTAGGGAGACCCAGTACTTC	CASSQVPGSRETQYF
TRBV2	TRBD2	NA	TRBJ2-1	TGTGCCAACATACTAGCGGGGGTTGGCTATGAGCAGTTCTTC	CANILAGVGYEQFF
TRBV6-5	NA	few	TRBJ2-5	TGTGCCAGCAGTTACCTGACCCAAGAGACCCAGTACTTC	CASSYLTQETQYF
TRBV7-9	NA	few	TRBJ2-2	TGTGCCAGCAGCTTAGCGCCGGGAACCGGGGAGCTGTTTTTT	CASSLAPGTGELFF
TRBV9	NA	NA	TRBJ2-1	TGTGCCAGCAGCTTCCACATCCCAAGCAGGGAGCAGTTCTTC	CASSFHIPSREQFF
TRBV3-1	TRBD1	few	TRBJ2-2	TGTGCCAGCAGCCAGGCCCCAGGGGGCTGGACCGGGGAGCTGTTTTTT	CASSQAPGGWTGELFF
TRBV20-1	NA	NA	TRBJ1-1	TGCAGTGCAAACAGGGCTGGAGCTTTCTTT	CSANRAGAFF
TRBV6-2/TRBV6-3	TRBD2	few	TRBJ2-1	TGTGCCAGCAGTCACAGGACTAGCGGGGAGAACTCCTACAATGAGCAGTTCTTC	CASSHRTSGENSYNEQFF
TRBV5-4	TRBD2	few	TRBJ2-5	TGTGCCAGCGAGAGGGAGGGGTACGAAGAGACCCAGTACTTC	CASEREGYEETQYF
TRBV6-6	TRBD1	NA	TRBJ1-4	TGTGCCAGCAGTTACACTCCACAGGGCCCAGGGGGTGAAAAACTGTTTTTT	CASSYTPQGPGGEKLFF
TRBV24-1	TRBD2	NA	TRBJ2-1	TGTGCCACCAGTGATGGGAGGGAAGGCAATGAGCAGTTCTTC	CATSDGREGNEQFF
TRBV12-3/TRBV12-4	TRBD2	few	TRBJ2-1	TGTGCCAGCAGCCCCAGCGGGAGAAACAATGAGCAGTTCTTC	CASSPSGRNNEQFF
TRBV4-1	NA	NA	TRBJ2-2	TGCGCCAGCAGCCTCCGGGGCCCCGAGGTCACCGGGGAGCTGTTTTTT	CASSLRGPEVTGELFF
TRBV7-8	TRBD2	NA	TRBJ2-2	TGTGCCAGCAGCTTCTCAGCGGGGGGGCCGCCCGGGGAGCTGTTTTTT	CASSFSAGGPPGELFF
TRBV7-8	NA	many	TRBJ1-2	TGTGCCAGCAGCTCCCGGACGAGGAATGATGGCTACACCTTC	CASSSRTRNDGYTF
TRBV27	NA	few	TRBJ1-3	TGTGCCAGCAGTTTTTCCGCATCGACTGGTGGAAACACCATATATTTT	CASSFSASTGGNTIYF
TRBV15	NA	NA	TRBJ2-7	TGTGCCACCAGGCCGCCGTTTGGGAGTAGCTCCCACGAGCAGTACTTC	CATRPPFGSSSHEQYF
TRBV7-6	NA	many	TRBJ1-1	TGTGCCAGCAGCTTAGGGGTTTTGGGCACTGAAGCTTTCTTT	CASSLGVLGTEAFF
TRBV19	TRBD2	NA	TRBJ2-3	TGTGCCACCTGGGCTAGCGGGACAGATACGCAGTATTTT	CATWASGTDTQYF
TRBV28	TRBD1	few	TRBJ1-5	TGTGCCAGCAGTTTTCGGGGACAGGGCTTGAGCAATCAGCCCCAGCATTTT	CASSFRGQGLSNQPQHF
TRBV15	NA	few	TRBJ2-3	TGTGCCACCAGCATTGTGCGCCGAGATACGCAGTATTTT	CATSIVRRDTQYF
TRBV6-5	TRBD2	many	TRBJ2-1	TGTGCCAGCAGTTACTCCTGGCCCGGAGCGGGGGGAAATGAGCAGTTCTTC	CASSYSWPGAGGNEQFF
TRBV11-2	TRBD2	few	TRBJ2-2	TGTGCCAGCAGCTTAGACGGGGGGGACGGGGAGCTGTTTTTT	CASSLDGGDGELFF
TRBV29-1	NA	few	TRBJ2-2	TGCAGCGTTGTTCAGGACACCTCGACACGCGGGGAGCTGTTTTTT	CSVVQDTSTRGELFF
TRBV18	TRBD1	NA	TRBJ1-1	TGTGCCAGCTCTGTGGACAGGGTACGGAACACTGAAGCTTTCTTT	CASSVDRVRNTEAFF
TRBV7-9	NA	few	TRBJ2-5	TGTGCCAGCAGCTTCGAGGGCCCGCCATCCAAAGGAGAGACCCAGTACTTC	CASSFEGPPSKGETQYF
TRBV29-1	TRBD2	once	TRBJ2-7	TGCAGCGTTGAAGAGTCTAGCGGATCAGCCTACGAGCAGTACTTC	CSVEESSGSAYEQYF
TRBV20-1	TRBD1	many	TRBJ2-2	TGCAGTGCTAGACCATCTGACAGGGTGTCCGGGGAGCTGTTTTTT	CSARPSDRVSGELFF
TRBV7-8	NA	many	TRBJ2-1	TGTGCCAGCAGCGCGGACTTGGAAATAGGAAATGAGCAGTTCTTC	CASSADLEIGNEQFF
TRBV7-8	NA	few	TRBJ1-2	TGTGCCAGCAGCCCCGTGCCGCGGGACGGCCGGACGAACTATGGCTACACCTTC	CASSPVPRDGRTNYGYTF